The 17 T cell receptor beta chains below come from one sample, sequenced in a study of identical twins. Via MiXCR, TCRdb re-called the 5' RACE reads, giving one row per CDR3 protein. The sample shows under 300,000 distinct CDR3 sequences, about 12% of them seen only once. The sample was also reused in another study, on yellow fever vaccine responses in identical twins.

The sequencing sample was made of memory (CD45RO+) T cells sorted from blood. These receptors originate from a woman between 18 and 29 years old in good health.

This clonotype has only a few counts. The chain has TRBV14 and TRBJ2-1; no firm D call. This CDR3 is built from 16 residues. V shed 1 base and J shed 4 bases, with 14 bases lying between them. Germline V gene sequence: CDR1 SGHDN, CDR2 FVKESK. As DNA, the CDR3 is TGTGCCAGCAGCCAAGTGATGGCGGCCCCGTACAATGAGCAGTTCTTC. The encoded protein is CASSQVMAAPYNEQFF.

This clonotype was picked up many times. The CDR3 spells CATSDLVGDGSYNEQFF. CDR3 coding DNA: TGTGCCACCAGTGATTTAGTCGGCGACGGCTCCTACAATGAGCAGTTCTTC. The chain links TRBV24-1 to TRBJ2-1, with D hard to call. Trimming shortened V by 1 base and J by 0 bases, and 12 bases separated the two germline ends. Germline V gene sequence: CDR1 KGHDR, CDR2 SFDVKD. The CDR3 extends over 17 amino acids.

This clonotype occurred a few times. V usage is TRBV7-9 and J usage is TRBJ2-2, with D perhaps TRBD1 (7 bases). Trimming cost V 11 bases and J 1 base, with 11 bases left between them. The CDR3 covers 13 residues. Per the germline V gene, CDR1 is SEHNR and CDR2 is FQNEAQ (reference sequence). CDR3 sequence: CAGGTENTGELFF. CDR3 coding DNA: TGTGCCGGAGGGACAGAGAACACCGGGGAGCTGTTTTTT.

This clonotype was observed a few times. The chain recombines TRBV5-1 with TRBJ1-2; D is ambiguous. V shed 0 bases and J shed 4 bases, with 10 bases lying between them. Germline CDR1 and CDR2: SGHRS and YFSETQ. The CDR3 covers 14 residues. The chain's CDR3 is CASSLGQSSYGYTF. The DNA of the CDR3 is TGCGCCAGCAGCTTGGGTCAGTCGAGCTATGGCTACACCTTC.

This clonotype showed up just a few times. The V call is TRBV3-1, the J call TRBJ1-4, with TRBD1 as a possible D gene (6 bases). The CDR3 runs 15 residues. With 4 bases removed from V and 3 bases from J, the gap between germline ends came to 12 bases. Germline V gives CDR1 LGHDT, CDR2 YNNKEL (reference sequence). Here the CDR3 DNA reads TGTGCCAGCAGCCCTTGGGAGGGGGCTAATGAAAAACTGTTTTTT. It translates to CASSPWEGANEKLFF.

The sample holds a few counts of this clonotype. This CDR3 is CASSLPGTVTGELFF. CDR3 nucleotide sequence: TGTGCCAGCAGTCTACCCGGGACTGTAACCGGGGAGCTGTTTTTT. The chain uses TRBV28 and TRBJ2-2; the D gene is possibly TRBD2 (6 bases). Trimming cost V 5 bases and J 5 bases, with 15 bases left between them. Germline V lookup: CDR1 MDHEN, CDR2 SYDVKM. The CDR3 runs 15 residues.

CDR3 nucleotides: TGTGCCAGCAGGATGGACAGGGCCAATTCACCCCTCCACTTT. Translated, it gives CASRMDRANSPLHF. J is TRBJ1-6 and V is TRBV2; TRBD1 aligns across 8 bases. The CDR3 is 14 amino acids. Germline V CDR1 and CDR2: SNHLY, FYNNEI. V was clipped by 6 bases and J by 7 bases; unmatched bases: 5.

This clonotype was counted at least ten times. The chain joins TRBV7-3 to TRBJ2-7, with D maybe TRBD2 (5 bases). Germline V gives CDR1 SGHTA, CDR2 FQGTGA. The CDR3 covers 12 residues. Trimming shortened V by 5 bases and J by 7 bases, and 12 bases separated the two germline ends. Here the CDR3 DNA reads TGTGCCAGCAGCACAAACGAGGGAGAGCAGTACTTC. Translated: CASSTNEGEQYF. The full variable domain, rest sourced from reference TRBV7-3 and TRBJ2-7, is GAGVSQTPSNKVTEKGKYVELRCDPISGHTALYWYRQSLGQGPEFLIYFQGTGAADDSGLPNDRFFAVRPEGSVSTLKIQRTERGDSAVYLCASSTNEGEQYFGPGTRLTVT.

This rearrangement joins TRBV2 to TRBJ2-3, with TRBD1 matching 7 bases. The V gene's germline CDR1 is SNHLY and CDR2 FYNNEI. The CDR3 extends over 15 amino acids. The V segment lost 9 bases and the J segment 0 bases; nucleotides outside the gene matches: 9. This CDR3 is CARENRGPSTDTQYF. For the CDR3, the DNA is TGTGCCAGAGAGAATAGGGGGCCGAGCACAGATACGCAGTATTTT.

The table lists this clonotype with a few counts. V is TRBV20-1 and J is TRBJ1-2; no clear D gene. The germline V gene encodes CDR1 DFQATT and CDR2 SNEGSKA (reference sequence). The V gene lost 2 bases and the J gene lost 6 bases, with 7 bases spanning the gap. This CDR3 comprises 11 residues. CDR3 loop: CSARRNDGYTF. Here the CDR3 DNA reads TGCAGTGCTAGAAGGAACGATGGCTACACCTTC.

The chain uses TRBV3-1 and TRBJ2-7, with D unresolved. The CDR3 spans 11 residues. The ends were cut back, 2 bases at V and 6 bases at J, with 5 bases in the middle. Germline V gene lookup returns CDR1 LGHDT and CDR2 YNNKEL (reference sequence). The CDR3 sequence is CASSQSSEQYF. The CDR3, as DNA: TGTGCCAGCAGCCAATCATCCGAGCAGTACTTC.

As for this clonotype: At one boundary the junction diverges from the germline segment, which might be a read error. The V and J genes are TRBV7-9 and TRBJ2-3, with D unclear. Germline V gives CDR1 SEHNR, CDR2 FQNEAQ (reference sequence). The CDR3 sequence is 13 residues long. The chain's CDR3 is CASSRVDPDTRYF. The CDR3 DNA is TGTGCCAGCAGCCGCGTCGATCCAGATACGCGGTATTTT.

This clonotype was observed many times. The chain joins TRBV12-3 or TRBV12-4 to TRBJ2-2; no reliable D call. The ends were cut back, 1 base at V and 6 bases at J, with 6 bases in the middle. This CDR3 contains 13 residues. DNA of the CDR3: TGTGCCAGCAGTTTAGGAGCGTCCGGGGAGCTGTTTTTT. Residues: CASSLGASGELFF.

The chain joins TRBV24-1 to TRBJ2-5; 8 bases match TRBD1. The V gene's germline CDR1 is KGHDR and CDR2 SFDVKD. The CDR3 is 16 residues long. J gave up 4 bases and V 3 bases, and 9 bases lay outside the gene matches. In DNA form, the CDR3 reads TGTGCCACCAGTGATACCCTCGACAGGGGAAGAGAGACCCAGTACTTC. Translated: CATSDTLDRGRETQYF.

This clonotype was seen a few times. The CDR3, as DNA: TGTGCCATCAGTTCCAAGTCGGACGAGCAGTTCTTC. Amino acid sequence: CAISSKSDEQFF. The genes are TRBV10-3 and TRBJ2-1; D is undetermined. The V end was cut by 5 bases, the J end by 10 bases, with 12 bases between. This CDR3 contains 12 residues. CDR1 is ENHRY, CDR2 SYGVKD, per germline.

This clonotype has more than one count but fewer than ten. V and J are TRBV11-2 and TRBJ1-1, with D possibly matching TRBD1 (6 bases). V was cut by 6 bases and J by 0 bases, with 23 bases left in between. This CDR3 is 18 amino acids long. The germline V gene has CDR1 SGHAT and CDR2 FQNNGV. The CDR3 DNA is TGTGCCAGCAGTATAGGGCATGTGGGACACCTGCTGAACACTGAAGCTTTCTTT. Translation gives CASSIGHVGHLLNTEAFF.

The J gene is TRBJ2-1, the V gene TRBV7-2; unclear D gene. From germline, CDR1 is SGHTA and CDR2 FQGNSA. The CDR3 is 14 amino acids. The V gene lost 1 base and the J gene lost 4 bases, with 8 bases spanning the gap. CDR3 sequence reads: CASSLVAEYNEQFF. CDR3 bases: TGTGCCAGCAGCTTAGTGGCGGAATACAATGAGCAGTTCTTC.